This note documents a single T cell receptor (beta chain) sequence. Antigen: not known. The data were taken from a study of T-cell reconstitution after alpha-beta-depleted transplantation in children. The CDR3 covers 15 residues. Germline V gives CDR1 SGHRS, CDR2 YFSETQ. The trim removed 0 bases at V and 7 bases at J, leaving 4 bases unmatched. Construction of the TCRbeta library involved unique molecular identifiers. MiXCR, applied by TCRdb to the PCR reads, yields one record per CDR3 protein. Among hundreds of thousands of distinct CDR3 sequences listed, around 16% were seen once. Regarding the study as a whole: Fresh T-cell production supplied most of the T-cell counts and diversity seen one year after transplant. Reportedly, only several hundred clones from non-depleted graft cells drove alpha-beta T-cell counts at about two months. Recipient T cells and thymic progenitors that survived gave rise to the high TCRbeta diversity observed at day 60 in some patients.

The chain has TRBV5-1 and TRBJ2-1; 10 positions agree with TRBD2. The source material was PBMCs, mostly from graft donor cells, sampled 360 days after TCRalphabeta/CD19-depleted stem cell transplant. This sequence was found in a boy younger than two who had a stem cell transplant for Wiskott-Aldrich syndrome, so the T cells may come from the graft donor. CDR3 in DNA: TGCGCCAGCAGCTTGGTACTAGCGGGGTTGAATGAGCAGTTCTTC. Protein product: CASSLVLAGLNEQFF.